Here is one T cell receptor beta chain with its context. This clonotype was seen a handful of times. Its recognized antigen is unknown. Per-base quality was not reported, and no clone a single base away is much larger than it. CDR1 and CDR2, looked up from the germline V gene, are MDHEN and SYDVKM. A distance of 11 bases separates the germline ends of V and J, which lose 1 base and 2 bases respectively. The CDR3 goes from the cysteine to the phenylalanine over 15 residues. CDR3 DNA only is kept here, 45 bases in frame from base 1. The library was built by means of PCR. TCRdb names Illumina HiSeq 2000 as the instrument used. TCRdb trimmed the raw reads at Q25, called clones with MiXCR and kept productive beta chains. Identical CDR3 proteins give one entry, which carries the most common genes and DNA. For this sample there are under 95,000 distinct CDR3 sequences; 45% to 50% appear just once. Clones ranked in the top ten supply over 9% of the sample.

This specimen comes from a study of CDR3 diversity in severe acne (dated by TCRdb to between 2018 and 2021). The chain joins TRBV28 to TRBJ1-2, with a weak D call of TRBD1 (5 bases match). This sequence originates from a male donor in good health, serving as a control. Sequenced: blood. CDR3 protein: CASSLSAGRNYGYTF. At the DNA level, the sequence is TGTGCCAGCAGTTTATCAGCGGGACGGAACTATGGCTACACCTTC.